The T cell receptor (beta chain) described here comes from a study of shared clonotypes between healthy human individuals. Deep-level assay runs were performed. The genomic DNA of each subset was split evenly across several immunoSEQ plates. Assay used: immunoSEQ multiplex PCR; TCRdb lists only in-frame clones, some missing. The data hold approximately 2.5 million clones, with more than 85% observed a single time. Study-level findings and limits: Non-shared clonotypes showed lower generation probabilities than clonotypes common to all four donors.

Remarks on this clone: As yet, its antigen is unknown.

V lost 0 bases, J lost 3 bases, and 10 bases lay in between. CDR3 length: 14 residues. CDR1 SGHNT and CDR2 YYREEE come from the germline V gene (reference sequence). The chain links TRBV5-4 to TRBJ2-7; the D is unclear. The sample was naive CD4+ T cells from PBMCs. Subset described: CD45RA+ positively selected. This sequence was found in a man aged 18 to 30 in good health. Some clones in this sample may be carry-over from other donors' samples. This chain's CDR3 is CASSLGQSYYEQYF. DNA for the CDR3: TGTGCCAGCAGCTTGGGCCAGTCATACTACGAGCAGTACTTC. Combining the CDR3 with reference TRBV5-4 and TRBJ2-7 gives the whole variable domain ETGVTQSPTHLIKTRGQQVTLRCSSQSGHNTVSWYQQALGQGPQFIFQYYREEENGRGNFPPRFSGLQFPNYSSELNVNALELDDSALYLCASSLGQSYYEQYFGPGTRLTVT.